These T cell receptor beta chains were read from a single sample in a study of T-cell memory formation after mild COVID-19. TCRdb analysed the 5' RACE reads with MiXCR anew, one entry per CDR3 protein. The sample lists around 440,000 distinct CDR3 sequences, roughly 18% occurring once. The sample consisted of PBMCs or a T cell subset sorted from them (not recorded which). These receptors came from an adult woman who had mild COVID-19 (a few samples of this study predate the infection). Cell type and time point are not known. Both conserved end residues are part of each CDR3. A D gene is named only where the DNA matches it firmly. Clone size is not always given. Where it is, it says once, few, many or a class for expanded clones.

cdr3_aa	cdr3_nt	v_call	d_call	j_call	clone_size
CASSYGPSNYGYTF	TGTGCCAGCAGTTACGGACCCTCGAACTATGGCTACACCTTC	TRBV6-5	-	TRBJ1-2	-
CASSLEVGRGRETQYF	TGCGCCAGCAGCTTGGAGGTGGGGAGGGGAAGAGAGACCCAGTACTTC	TRBV5-1	TRBD2	TRBJ2-5	-
CASSPGGVGGYTF	TGTGCCAGCAGCCCAGGGGGGGTAGGTGGCTACACCTTC	TRBV12-3/TRBV12-4	TRBD1	TRBJ1-2	-
CASSVRAGETQYF	TGTGCCAGCAGCGTCCGGGCGGGGGAGACCCAGTACTTC	TRBV9	-	TRBJ2-5	-
CASSIDRGRLNEQFF	TGTGCCAGTAGTATTGATCGCGGGAGACTCAATGAGCAGTTCTTC	TRBV19	TRBD2	TRBJ2-1	-
CAWSKEGTTRGQYF	TGTGCCTGGAGTAAGGAGGGCACTACGAGGGGGCAGTACTTC	TRBV30	-	TRBJ2-7	-
CAEWVGSGSTDTQYF	TGTGCGGAATGGGTAGGGTCAGGGAGCACAGATACGCAGTATTTT	TRBV19	-	TRBJ2-3	-
CASSQADQNTEGFF	TGCGCCAGCAGCCAAGCAGACCAGAACACTGAAGGTTTCTTT	TRBV4-1	-	TRBJ1-1	-
CAWSVTDSYNEQFF	TGTGCCTGGAGTGTCACCGACTCCTACAATGAGCAGTTCTTC	TRBV30	-	TRBJ2-1	-
CASSTQGRETQYF	TGTGCCAGCAGCACCCAGGGGCGCGAGACCCAGTACTTC	TRBV13	-	TRBJ2-5	few
CSVGGHLGEQYF	TGCAGCGTTGGTGGCCACTTGGGGGAGCAGTACTTC	TRBV29-1	-	TRBJ2-7	many
CAWSRLANYNEQFF	TGTGCCTGGAGTAGGCTAGCCAACTACAATGAGCAGTTCTTC	TRBV30	-	TRBJ2-1	few
CASSVKLAGGQYTQYF	TGTGCCAGCAGTGTTAAACTAGCGGGGGGGCAATATACGCAGTATTTT	TRBV25-1	TRBD2	TRBJ2-3	few
CASSLWSSSGGTQYF	TGTGCCAGCAGCTTGTGGTCTTCCTCTGGGGGTACGCAGTATTTT	TRBV5-4	-	TRBJ2-3	-
CASSSTGGHEQYF	TGTGCCAGCTCATCAACAGGGGGCCACGAGCAGTACTTC	TRBV18	TRBD1	TRBJ2-7	-
CASSSSPGTGGDIKYF	TGTGCCAGCAGCTCCTCCCCGGGGACAGGGGGGGACATTAAGTACTTC	TRBV11-1	TRBD1	TRBJ2-4	-
CASTGLGGQWGYEQYF	TGTGCCAGCACCGGACTCGGGGGACAGTGGGGATACGAGCAGTACTTC	TRBV6-5	-	TRBJ2-7	-
CASSSWTGSPYGYTF	TGTGCCAGCAGTTCATGGACAGGGAGCCCCTATGGCTACACCTTC	TRBV27	TRBD1	TRBJ1-2	-
CASSLLETNTGELFF	TGTGCCAGCAGCTTGTTGGAAACGAACACCGGGGAGCTGTTTTTT	TRBV7-7	-	TRBJ2-2	few
CASSSGRTGNYGYTF	TGCGCCAGCAGCTCGGGGAGGACAGGGAACTATGGCTACACCTTC	TRBV5-1	TRBD1	TRBJ1-2	-
CASSIAPRSSDEQYF	TGTGCCAGTAGTATAGCCCCTCGATCCAGCGACGAGCAGTACTTC	TRBV19	-	TRBJ2-7	-
CASSLEGSSYEQYF	TGTGCCAGCAGCTTAGAGGGGAGCTCCTACGAGCAGTACTTC	TRBV7-8	-	TRBJ2-7	many
CASSPTGFGADTQYF	TGTGCCAGCAGCCCCACGGGCTTCGGGGCAGATACGCAGTATTTT	TRBV7-8	-	TRBJ2-3	few
CASSQGRGGTEAFF	TGCGCCAGCAGCCAAGGCAGGGGTGGAACTGAAGCTTTCTTT	TRBV4-1	-	TRBJ1-1	-
CASSSLPGLAGYGNEQFF	TGTGCCAGCAGCTCTCTTCCGGGACTAGCGGGATACGGCAATGAGCAGTTCTTC	TRBV7-9	TRBD2	TRBJ2-1	-
CASSPLGRGRIDGYTF	TGCGCCAGCAGCCCCCTAGGCAGGGGGCGAATTGATGGCTACACCTTC	TRBV5-1	TRBD1	TRBJ1-2	few